This is a list of T cell receptor beta chains from one sample in a study of T cells in Graves' hyperthyroidism and ophthalmopathy. Each CDR3 protein is one row after TCRdb ran MiXCR on the multiplex PCR reads. The sample has a few hundred thousand distinct CDR3 sequences, about 18% seen once. The sequenced sample was blood. All receptors come from a man aged 18 to 29 with Graves' ophthalmopathy. Each CDR3 is given with its conserved first and last residue. Fields, in order: V gene, D gene, clone size, J gene, CDR3 protein, CDR3 DNA. The D gene is left open where the match is weak. Some rows mark clone size as missing; the rest say once, few, many or name a class of expanded clone.

V: TRBV20-1
D: .
size: many
J: TRBJ2-3
CDR3: CSAQVSGTDTQYF
DNA: TGCAGTGCTCAAGTCTCTGGGACAGATACGCAGTATTTT

V: TRBV5-6
D: TRBD1
size: .
J: TRBJ1-2
CDR3: CASSLDRGNGYTF
DNA: TGTGCCAGCAGCTTGGACAGGGGGAATGGCTACACCTTC

V: TRBV28
D: TRBD1
size: .
J: TRBJ2-3
CDR3: CASSLWTGNTDTQYF
DNA: TGTGCCAGCAGTTTATGGACAGGGAACACAGATACGCAGTATTTT

V: TRBV7-3
D: .
size: many
J: TRBJ2-1
CDR3: CASGGGPYNEQFF
DNA: TGTGCCAGCGGTGGCGGTCCCTACAATGAGCAGTTCTTC

V: TRBV6-2/TRBV6-3
D: TRBD1
size: many
J: TRBJ1-1
CDR3: CASSQTGLRTEAFF
DNA: TGTGCCAGCAGTCAGACAGGGCTGAGGACTGAAGCTTTCTTT

V: TRBV2
D: TRBD1
size: once
J: TRBJ2-1
CDR3: CASSEAGQGPYNEQFF
DNA: TGTGCCAGCAGTGAAGCGGGACAGGGACCCTACAATGAGCAGTTCTTC

V: TRBV24-1
D: .
size: few
J: TRBJ2-1
CDR3: CATSDRASYNEQFF
DNA: TGTGCCACCAGTGACAGAGCCTCCTACAATGAGCAGTTCTTC

V: TRBV5-1
D: TRBD2
size: many
J: TRBJ2-3
CDR3: CASSLWGLAGDTQYF
DNA: TGCGCCAGCAGCTTGTGGGGACTAGCAGGAGATACGCAGTATTTT

V: TRBV27
D: .
size: many
J: TRBJ1-2
CDR3: CASSLSGGLYGYTF
DNA: TGTGCCAGCAGTTTATCAGGAGGGCTCTATGGCTACACCTTC

V: TRBV6-2/TRBV6-3
D: .
size: .
J: TRBJ2-1
CDR3: CASSLRPPNEQFF
DNA: TGTGCCAGCAGTCTTAGACCCCCCAATGAGCAGTTCTTC

V: TRBV6-1
D: .
size: many
J: TRBJ2-5
CDR3: CASSYGAGELQETQYF
DNA: TGTGCCAGCAGTTACGGCGCAGGGGAGCTCCAAGAGACCCAGTACTTC

V: TRBV3-1
D: .
size: many
J: TRBJ1-2
CDR3: CASSQAEGYGYTF
DNA: TGTGCCAGCAGCCAAGCGGAGGGCTATGGCTACACCTTC

V: TRBV5-1
D: .
size: many
J: TRBJ1-1
CDR3: CASSSNPPPNTEAFF
DNA: TGCGCCAGCAGCTCGAATCCCCCCCCGAACACTGAAGCTTTCTTT

V: TRBV18
D: TRBD2
size: .
J: TRBJ2-5
CDR3: CASSPGGRRQETQYF
DNA: TGTGCCAGCTCACCGGGAGGGAGGCGACAAGAGACCCAGTACTTC

V: TRBV19
D: TRBD1
size: few
J: TRBJ2-7
CDR3: CASKRQGAYEQYF
DNA: TGTGCCAGTAAAAGACAGGGGGCCTACGAGCAGTACTTC

V: TRBV7-9
D: .
size: .
J: TRBJ1-5
CDR3: CASSSGIDQPQHF
DNA: TGTGCCAGCAGTTCGGGGATTGATCAGCCCCAGCATTTT

V: TRBV11-2
D: .
size: many
J: TRBJ1-2
CDR3: CASSDRSYGYTF
DNA: TGTGCCAGCAGCGACAGAAGCTATGGCTACACCTTC

V: TRBV3-1
D: TRBD1
size: .
J: TRBJ1-5
CDR3: CASSHLGQGREAQHF
DNA: TGTGCCAGCAGCCACCTGGGACAGGGCCGTGAGGCCCAGCATTTT

V: TRBV12-3/TRBV12-4
D: TRBD1
size: .
J: TRBJ2-7
CDR3: CASSRDRSSYEQYF
DNA: TGTGCCAGCAGCCGGGACAGGAGCTCCTACGAGCAGTACTTC

V: TRBV15
D: TRBD1
size: .
J: TRBJ2-2
CDR3: CATKTGKVNTGELFF
DNA: TGTGCCACCAAGACAGGGAAGGTCAACACCGGGGAGCTGTTTTTT

V: TRBV29-1
D: TRBD2
size: .
J: TRBJ2-5
CDR3: CSVGTGGGETQYF
DNA: TGCAGCGTTGGTACCGGGGGGGGGGAGACCCAGTACTTC

V: TRBV19
D: .
size: .
J: TRBJ2-2
CDR3: CASRWQGRNTGELFF
DNA: TGTGCCAGTAGGTGGCAGGGGAGGAACACCGGGGAGCTGTTTTTT

V: TRBV5-1
D: .
size: many
J: TRBJ1-1
CDR3: CASSASGFHTEAFF
DNA: TGCGCCAGCAGCGCCTCAGGTTTTCACACTGAAGCTTTCTTT

V: TRBV15
D: .
size: .
J: TRBJ1-5
CDR3: CATGPQGYQPQHF
DNA: TGTGCCACCGGGCCCCAGGGATACCAGCCCCAGCATTTT

V: TRBV5-6
D: .
size: .
J: TRBJ1-5
CDR3: CASSPPGADSNQPQHF
DNA: TGTGCCAGCAGCCCTCCGGGGGCCGATAGCAATCAGCCCCAGCATTTT

V: TRBV10-3
D: TRBD2
size: few
J: TRBJ2-1
CDR3: CAIKAGPDNEQFF
DNA: TGTGCCATCAAAGCGGGGCCCGACAATGAGCAGTTCTTC

V: TRBV27
D: TRBD2
size: many
J: TRBJ2-7
CDR3: CVASGGPHYEQYF
DNA: TGTGTCGCAAGCGGGGGGCCACACTACGAGCAGTACTTC

V: TRBV5-1
D: .
size: many
J: TRBJ2-7
CDR3: CASSDSPGQVYEQYF
DNA: TGCGCCAGCAGCGATAGCCCGGGACAAGTCTACGAGCAGTACTTC

V: TRBV24-1
D: .
size: .
J: TRBJ1-5
CDR3: CATSEAGNQPQHF
DNA: TGTGCCACCAGTGAAGCGGGAAATCAGCCCCAGCATTTT

V: TRBV13
D: .
size: many
J: TRBJ2-7
CDR3: CASSFGDQYEQYF
DNA: TGTGCCAGCAGCTTCGGGGACCAGTACGAGCAGTACTTC

V: TRBV9
D: .
size: .
J: TRBJ2-1
CDR3: CASSPDLPYNEQFF
DNA: TGTGCCAGCAGCCCGGATCTCCCCTACAATGAGCAGTTCTTC

V: TRBV4-2
D: .
size: .
J: TRBJ2-1
CDR3: CASSQEGVLVGEQFF
DNA: TGTGCCAGCAGCCAAGAAGGGGTGCTAGTTGGTGAGCAGTTCTTC

V: TRBV6-1
D: .
size: few
J: TRBJ2-2
CDR3: CASSLEWTGELFF
DNA: TGTGCCAGCTCACTGGAATGGACCGGGGAGCTGTTTTTT

V: TRBV12-3/TRBV12-4
D: .
size: many
J: TRBJ1-2
CDR3: CASSSGRAGDGYTF
DNA: TGTGCCAGCAGCTCAGGACGGGCAGGCGATGGCTACACCTTC

V: TRBV11-2
D: TRBD1
size: .
J: TRBJ2-1
CDR3: CASSPGQGGFNEQFF
DNA: TGTGCCAGCAGCCCGGGACAGGGTGGGTTCAATGAGCAGTTCTTC

V: TRBV9
D: TRBD1
size: .
J: TRBJ2-7
CDR3: CASSHGTGEKRGYEQYF
DNA: TGTGCCAGCAGCCATGGGACAGGGGAGAAGAGAGGCTACGAGCAGTACTTC

V: TRBV2
D: .
size: .
J: TRBJ2-7
CDR3: CASSEYGQYF
DNA: TGTGCCAGCAGTGAGTACGGGCAGTACTTC

V: TRBV7-9
D: .
size: many
J: TRBJ2-1
CDR3: CASSLAGEQFF
DNA: TGTGCCAGCAGCTTAGCTGGTGAGCAGTTCTTC

V: TRBV3-1
D: TRBD2
size: many
J: TRBJ2-3
CDR3: CASSRSALAGGQDTQYF
DNA: TGTGCCAGCAGCCGATCCGCACTAGCGGGGGGGCAGGATACGCAGTATTTT